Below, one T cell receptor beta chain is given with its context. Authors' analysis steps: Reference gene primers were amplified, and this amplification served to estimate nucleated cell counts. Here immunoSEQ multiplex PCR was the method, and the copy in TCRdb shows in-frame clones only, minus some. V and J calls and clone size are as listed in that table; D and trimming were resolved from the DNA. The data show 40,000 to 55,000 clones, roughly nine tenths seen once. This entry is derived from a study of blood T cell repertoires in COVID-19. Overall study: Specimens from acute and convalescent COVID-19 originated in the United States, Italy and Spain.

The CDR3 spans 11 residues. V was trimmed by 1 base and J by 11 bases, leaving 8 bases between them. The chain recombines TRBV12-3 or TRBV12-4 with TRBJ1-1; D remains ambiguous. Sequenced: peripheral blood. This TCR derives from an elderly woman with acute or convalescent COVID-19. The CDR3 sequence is CASSLVGVAFF. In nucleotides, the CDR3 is TGTGCCAGCAGTTTAGTCGGGGTGGCTTTCTTT.